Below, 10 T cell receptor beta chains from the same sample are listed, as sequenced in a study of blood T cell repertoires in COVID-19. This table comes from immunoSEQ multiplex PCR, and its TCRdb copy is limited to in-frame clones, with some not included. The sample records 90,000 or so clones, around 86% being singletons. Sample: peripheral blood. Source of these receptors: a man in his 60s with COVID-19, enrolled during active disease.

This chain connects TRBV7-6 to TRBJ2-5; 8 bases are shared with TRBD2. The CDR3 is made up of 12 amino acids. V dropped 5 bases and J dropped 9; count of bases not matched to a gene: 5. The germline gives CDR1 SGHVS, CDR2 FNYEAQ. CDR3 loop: CASSLTGGSQYF. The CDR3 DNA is TGTGCCAGCAGCCTCACGGGGGGGTCCCAGTACTTC. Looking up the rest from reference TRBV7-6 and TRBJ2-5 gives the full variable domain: GAGVSQSPRYKVTKRGQDVALRCDPISGHVSLYWYRQALGQGPEFLTYFNYEAQQDKSGLPNDRFSAERPEGSISTLTIQRTEQRDSAMYRCASSLTGGSQYFGPGTRLLVL.

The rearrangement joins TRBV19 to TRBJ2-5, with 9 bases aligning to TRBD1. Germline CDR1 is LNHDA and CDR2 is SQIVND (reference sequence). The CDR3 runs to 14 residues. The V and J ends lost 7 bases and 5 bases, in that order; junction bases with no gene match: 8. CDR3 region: CASMAGTGSETQYF. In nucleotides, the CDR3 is TGTGCCAGTATGGCCGGGACAGGGAGCGAGACCCAGTACTTC. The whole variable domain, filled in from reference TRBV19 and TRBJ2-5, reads DGGITQSPKYLFRKEGQNVTLSCEQNLNHDAMYWYRQDPGQGLRLIYYSQIVNDFQKGDIAEGYSVSREKKESFPLTVTSAQKNPTAFYLCASMAGTGSETQYFGPGTRLLVL.

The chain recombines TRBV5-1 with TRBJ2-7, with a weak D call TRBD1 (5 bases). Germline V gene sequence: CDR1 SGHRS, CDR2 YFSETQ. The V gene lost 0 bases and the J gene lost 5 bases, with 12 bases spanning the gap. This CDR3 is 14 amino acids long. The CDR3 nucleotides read TGCGCCAGCAGCTTGGGCCAGGGTTCCGACGAGCAGTACTTC. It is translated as CASSLGQGSDEQYF.

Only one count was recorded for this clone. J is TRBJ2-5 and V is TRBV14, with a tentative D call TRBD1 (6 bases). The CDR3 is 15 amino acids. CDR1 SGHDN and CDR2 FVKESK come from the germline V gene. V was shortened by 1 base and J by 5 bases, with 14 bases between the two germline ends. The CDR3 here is CASSQGLGGSETQYF. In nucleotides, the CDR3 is TGTGCCAGCAGCCAAGGACTTGGGGGCAGCGAGACCCAGTACTTC.

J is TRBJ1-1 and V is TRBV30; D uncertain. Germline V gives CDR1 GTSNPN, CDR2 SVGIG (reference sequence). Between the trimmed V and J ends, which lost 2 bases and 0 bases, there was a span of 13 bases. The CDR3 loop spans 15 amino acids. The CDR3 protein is CAWSPPGLVNTEAFF. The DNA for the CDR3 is TGTGCCTGGAGTCCCCCGGGGTTAGTGAACACTGAAGCTTTCTTT.

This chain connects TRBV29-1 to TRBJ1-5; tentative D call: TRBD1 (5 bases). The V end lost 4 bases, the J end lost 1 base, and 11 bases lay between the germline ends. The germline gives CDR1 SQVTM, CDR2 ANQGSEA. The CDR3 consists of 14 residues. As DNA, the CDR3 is TGCAGCGTTGGGGAGGGGAAGAGCAATCAGCCCCAGCATTTT. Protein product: CSVGEGKSNQPQHF.

In DNA, the CDR3 is TGTGCCACCAGCAGAGAGTCGGCAGGGCGGTCCAACAATGAGCAGTTCTTC. Translated: CATSRESAGRSNNEQFF. The chain couples TRBV15 to TRBJ2-1; maybe TRBD1 (5 bases). The CDR3 extends over 17 amino acids. Germline assignment: CDR1 LNHNV and CDR2 YYDKDF (reference sequence). The V end lost 0 bases, the J end lost 5 bases, and 17 bases lay between the germline ends. The entire variable domain, with the rest obtained from reference TRBV15 and TRBJ2-1, is as follows: DAMVIQNPRYQVTQFGKPVTLSCSQTLNHNVMYWYQQKSSQAPKLLFHYYDKDFNNEADTPDNFQSRRPNTSFCFLDIRSPGLGDTAMYLCATSRESAGRSNNEQFFGPGTRLTVL.

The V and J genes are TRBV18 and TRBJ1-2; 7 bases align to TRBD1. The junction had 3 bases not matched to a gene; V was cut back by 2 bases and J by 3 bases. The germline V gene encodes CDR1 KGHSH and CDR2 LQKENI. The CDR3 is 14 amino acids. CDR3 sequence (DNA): TGTGCCAGCTCACCAACAGGGGAGGACTATGGCTACACCTTC. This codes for CASSPTGEDYGYTF. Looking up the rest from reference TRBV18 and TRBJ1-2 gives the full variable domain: NAGVMQNPRHLVRRRGQEARLRCSPMKGHSHVYWYRQLPEEGLKFMVYLQKENIIDESGMPKERFSAEFPKEGPSILRIQQVVRGDSAAYFCASSPTGEDYGYTFGSGTRLTVV.

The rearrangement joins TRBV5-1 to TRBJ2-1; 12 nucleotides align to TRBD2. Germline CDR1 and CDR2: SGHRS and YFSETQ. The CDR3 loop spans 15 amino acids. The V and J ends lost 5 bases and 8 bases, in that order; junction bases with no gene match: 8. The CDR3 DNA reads TGCGCCAGCAGGCCCGGGACTAGCGGGCTATATGAGCAGTTCTTC. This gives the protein CASRPGTSGLYEQFF.

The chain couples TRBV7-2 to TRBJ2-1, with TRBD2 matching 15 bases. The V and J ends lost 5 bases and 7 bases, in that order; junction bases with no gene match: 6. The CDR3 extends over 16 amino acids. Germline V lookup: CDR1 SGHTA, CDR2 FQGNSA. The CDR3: CASSTRGLAGGNEQFF. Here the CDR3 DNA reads TGTGCCAGCAGCACGCGCGGACTAGCGGGAGGGAATGAGCAGTTCTTC. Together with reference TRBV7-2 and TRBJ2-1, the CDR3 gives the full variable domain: GAGVSQSPSNKVTEKGKDVELRCDPISGHTALYWYRQSLGQGLEFLIYFQGNSAPDKSGLPSDRFSAERTGGSVSTLTIQRTQQEDSAVYLCASSTRGLAGGNEQFFGPGTRLTVL.